This entry lists 24 T cell receptor beta chains sequenced from one sample in a study of spatial heterogeneity in lung cancer. Each CDR3 protein gets one entry after TCRdb re-called the 5' RACE reads with MiXCR. Among roughly 6,900 distinct CDR3 sequences listed, over 5% were seen once. The time point denotes: sample taken at primary tumor resection. TCRs were sequenced from unsorted whole RNA of tumor, nontumor lung or PBMC. The material sequenced was normal lung tissue next to the tumor, taken at surgery. These receptor sequences come from a female donor with early-stage non-small cell lung cancer.

This clonotype qualifies as medium-sized (0.01 to 0.1%). This beta chain is off target for a library built for alpha chains, so its abundance means little. The genes are TRBV3-1 and TRBJ2-7; D uncertain. Trimming removed 1 base at V and 3 bases at J, with 13 bases between. Germline loops: CDR1 LGHDT, CDR2 YNNKEL (reference sequence). The CDR3 is made up of 15 amino acids. Written as DNA, the CDR3 is TGTGCCAGCAGCCAAGGTTTTCGTCAGTTCTACGAGCAGTACTTC. This sequence encodes CASSQGFRQFYEQYF.

This clonotype was detected ten times or more. Because the library targeted alpha chains, this beta chain is an off-target read whose size means little. The chain links TRBV5-1 to TRBJ1-6, with 12 nucleotides matching TRBD1. Germline CDR1 SGHRS, CDR2 YFSETQ. This CDR3 contains 17 residues. Losses at the gene ends were 4 bases for V and 9 bases for J; bases not matched to a gene: 11. CDR3: CASSGAGTGGRSSPLHF. The CDR3, as DNA: TGCGCCAGCAGCGGCGCGGGGACAGGGGGCCGTAGTTCACCCCTCCACTTT. The whole variable domain, remainder taken from reference TRBV5-1 and TRBJ1-6, is KAGVTQTPRYLIKTRGQQVTLSCSPISGHRSVSWYQQTPGQGLQFLFEYFSETQRNKGNFPGRFSGRQFSNSRSEMNVSTLELGDSALYLCASSGAGTGGRSSPLHFGNGTRLTVT.

This clonotype is medium-sized (0.01 to 0.1%) by share. Found in a library prepared for alpha chains, this beta chain is an off-target read, and its abundance has little meaning. This sequence joins TRBV28 and TRBJ2-7; 7 bases are shared with TRBD2. The ends lost 3 bases at V and 2 bases at J; junction bases unmatched: 7. Germline CDR1 is MDHEN and CDR2 is SYDVKM. The CDR3 runs to 15 residues. CDR3: CASSLAGRETYEQYF. The CDR3 nucleotides are TGTGCCAGCAGTTTGGCCGGGCGGGAGACCTACGAGCAGTACTTC.

This clonotype showed up many times. This beta chain came through as a stray read in a library set up for alpha chains, and its size says little. The chain joins TRBV12-3 or TRBV12-4 to TRBJ1-3; D remains ambiguous. CDR3 length: 13 amino acids. The germline V and J ends were trimmed by 10 bases and 0 bases, with 10 bases remaining between them. The CDR3 loop is CATRVDSGNTIYF. The CDR3 DNA follows: TGTGCCACCCGAGTCGACTCTGGAAACACCATATATTTT.

As regards this clonotype: This beta chain lies outside the target of a library built for alpha chains; its clone size means little. The chain uses TRBV7-8 and TRBJ2-7; D is undetermined. Trimming took 5 bases from V and 3 from J, leaving 14 bases between them. The CDR3 contains 14 residues. The germline gives CDR1 SGHVS, CDR2 FQNEAQ. The CDR3 nucleotides read TGTGCCAGCAGCCTGGGAAAGGCCTACTACGAGCAGTACTTC. Encoded protein: CASSLGKAYYEQYF.

This clonotype qualifies as medium-sized (0.01 to 0.1%). The library was designed around alpha chains, so this beta chain is a stray read whose abundance carries little weight. The rearrangement uses TRBV7-2 and TRBJ2-3; no clear D. Germline V gives CDR1 SGHTA, CDR2 FQGNSA. This CDR3 has 12 residues. The V end was cut by 5 bases, the J end by 6 bases, with 9 bases between. CDR3 region: CASSLSGDTQYF. DNA for the CDR3: TGTGCCAGCAGCCTAAGTGGGGATACGCAGTATTTT.

By share, this clonotype ranks as medium-sized. Because this beta chain is a stray read in a library intended to capture alpha chains, its abundance should not be given much weight. V and J are TRBV9 and TRBJ2-3; 12 bases fit TRBD2. The trim removed 3 bases at V and 1 base at J, leaving 3 bases unmatched. This CDR3 region has 16 residues. Germline V gene data show CDR1 as SGDLS and CDR2 as YYNGEE. As DNA, the CDR3 is TGTGCCAGCAGCGCCGCTAGCGGGAGGGGCACAGATACGCAGTATTTT. Amino acids: CASSAASGRGTDTQYF.

This clonotype has only a few counts. The library was built for alpha chains, so this beta chain is an off-target read and its size means little. The chain links TRBV6-5 to TRBJ1-1; D not certain. This CDR3 is built from 16 residues. V lost 0 bases, J lost 4 bases, and 15 bases lay in between. Germline loops: CDR1 MNHEY, CDR2 SVGAGI. The DNA of the CDR3 is TGTGCCAGCAGTTACTCTTTCGGCCTGCACGTCACTGAAGCTTTCTTT. This gives the protein CASSYSFGLHVTEAFF.

To note about this clonotype: This beta chain came through as a stray read in a library set up for alpha chains, and its size says little. The chain links TRBV24-1 to TRBJ2-3; D gene ambiguous. CDR1 is KGHDR, CDR2 SFDVKD, per germline. The V end was cut by 2 bases, the J end by 2 bases, with 7 bases between. The CDR3 consists of 14 residues. The CDR3 is CATSDSANTDTQYF. In DNA form, the CDR3 reads TGTGCCACCAGTGATTCTGCCAACACAGATACGCAGTATTTT.

This clonotype was detected ten times or more. A library prepared for alpha chains yielded this beta chain as an off-target read; its size is of little meaning. The chain combines TRBV7-2 with TRBJ1-5; D remains ambiguous. The V gene lost 1 base and the J gene lost 4 bases, with 8 bases spanning the gap. This CDR3 is 14 amino acids long. Germline V CDR1 and CDR2: SGHTA, FQGNSA. CDR3 sequence (DNA): TGTGCCAGCAGCTTAGATTCGGGGAATCAGCCCCAGCATTTT. This gives the protein CASSLDSGNQPQHF.

This clonotype has at least ten counts. This beta chain turned up in a library designed for alpha chains; as an off-target read, its abundance says little. The chain carries TRBV29-1 and TRBJ2-2; TRBD2 might be the D (6 bases). CDR1 and CDR2 (germline): SQVTM, ANQGSEA. Trimming shortened V by 5 bases and J by 1 base, and 8 bases separated the two germline ends. The CDR3 consists of 13 residues. For the CDR3, the DNA is TGCAGCGTTACGGGAGTGAACACCGGGGAGCTGTTTTTT. Its protein product is CSVTGVNTGELFF.

This clonotype is labeled as large. This beta chain turned up in a library designed for alpha chains; as an off-target read, its abundance says little. V usage is TRBV4-1 and J usage is TRBJ2-1; 10 nucleotides match TRBD2. Germline V gene lookup returns CDR1 MGHRA and CDR2 YSYEKL. This CDR3 comprises 18 residues. V shed 1 base and J 1 base; nucleotides not matched to a gene: 7. The CDR3 reads CASSQAPSGSASYNEQFF. Written as DNA, the CDR3 is TGCGCCAGCAGCCAAGCACCTAGCGGGAGCGCGTCCTACAATGAGCAGTTCTTC.

This clonotype is termed large (0.1 to 1%). Because this beta chain is a stray read in a library intended to capture alpha chains, its abundance should not be given much weight. The V call is TRBV12-3 or TRBV12-4, the J call TRBJ2-2, with TRBD1 matching 7 bases. V dropped 5 bases and J dropped 3; count of bases not matched to a gene: 6. This CDR3 is built from 15 residues. In DNA form, the CDR3 reads TGTGCCAGCAGTGTACAGGGGCGGGACACCGGGGAGCTGTTTTTT. Its protein is CASSVQGRDTGELFF.

This clonotype occurred many times. Since the library was made to target alpha chains, this beta chain is a stray read and its abundance is not meaningful. This chain uses TRBV7-6 with TRBJ2-4; 11 bases match TRBD2. From germline, CDR1 is SGHVS and CDR2 FNYEAQ. J gave up 6 bases and V 1 base, and 8 bases lay outside the gene matches. This CDR3 is 17 amino acids long. CDR3 nucleotides: TGTGCCAGCAGCTTAGAACCTAGCGGGAGGCGTGGAAACATTCAGTACTTC. Amino acids: CASSLEPSGRRGNIQYF.

This clonotype showed up just a few times. Since the library was made to target alpha chains, this beta chain is a stray read and its abundance is not meaningful. The chain is built from TRBV21-1 and TRBJ2-5; the table assigns TRBD1, which was not confirmed against the DNA. TRBV21-1 has pseudogene status. This CDR3 is built from 14 residues. The DNA for the CDR3 is TGTGCCAGCAAGACAGGGCTGGGGCAAGAGACCCAGTACTTC. Its translation is CASKTGLGQETQYF.

This clonotype was seen many times. The size of this beta chain means little, since it is a stray read in a library made for alpha chains. The chain recombines TRBV20-1 with TRBJ1-2; 7 bases align to TRBD1. Germline CDR1 DFQATT, CDR2 SNEGSKA (reference sequence). This CDR3 is built from 13 residues. V gave up 6 bases and J gave up 3 bases; unmatched junction bases: 7. The CDR3 is CSADDREDYGYTF. In DNA, the CDR3 is TGCAGTGCCGATGACAGGGAAGACTATGGCTACACCTTC.

This clonotype was counted many times. Being off target in a library aimed at alpha chains, this beta chain has a size of little meaning. The chain combines TRBV20-1 with TRBJ2-1, with a weak D call TRBD1 (5 bases). Trimming took off 0 bases at V and 7 bases at J, with 13 bases between the two ends. Per the germline V gene, CDR1 is DFQATT and CDR2 is SNEGSKA (reference sequence). The CDR3 runs to 14 residues. In DNA, the CDR3 is TGCAGTGCTAGAGATTATGACAGACCTAATGAGCAGTTCTTC. This encodes CSARDYDRPNEQFF.

This clonotype is deemed medium-sized (0.01 to 0.1%). With the library built for alpha chains, this beta chain is off target and its frequency is not meaningful. The rearrangement joins TRBV20-1 to TRBJ2-3; D uncertain. Per germline, CDR1 DFQATT and CDR2 SNEGSKA (reference sequence). This CDR3 is 13 amino acids long. V gave up 2 bases and J gave up 7 bases, with 13 bases separating them. The CDR3 loop reads CSARPGLRNTQYF. Written as DNA, the CDR3 is TGCAGTGCTAGACCGGGTCTGAGAAATACGCAGTATTTT.

This clonotype has only a few counts. Within a library made for alpha chains, this beta chain is off target, and its count is uninformative. The chain links TRBV15 to TRBJ2-1, with 8 positions matching TRBD2. This CDR3 region has 16 residues. The ends lost 3 bases at V and 9 bases at J; junction bases unmatched: 13. The germline V gene has CDR1 LNHNV and CDR2 YYDKDF (reference sequence). CDR3: CATSRERVGRASEQFF. CDR3 bases: TGTGCCACCAGCAGGGAGAGGGTCGGGAGGGCCTCTGAGCAGTTCTTC.

This clonotype was counted many times. The library was prepared for alpha chains; this beta chain is a stray read, so its frequency means little. The chain uses TRBV10-3 and TRBJ1-3; D remains unclear. The germline CDR1 and CDR2 sequences are ENHRY and SYGVKD. CDR3 length: 12 amino acids. The V gene lost 10 bases and the J gene lost 0 bases, with 7 bases spanning the gap. CDR3 protein: CATTGSGNTIYF. In nucleotides, the CDR3 is TGTGCCACGACGGGCTCTGGAAACACCATATATTTT.

In this sample, this clonotype turned up a few times. Little can be read into the size of this beta chain, an off-target read in a library designed for alpha chains. V usage is TRBV30 and J usage is TRBJ2-5; unclear D gene. This CDR3 spans 13 amino acids. Germline V lookup: CDR1 GTSNPN, CDR2 SVGIG (reference sequence). Trimming left V 2 bases short and J 2 bases short, with 9 bases between. CDR3 sequence reads: CAWSTSGQETQYF. As DNA, the CDR3 is TGTGCCTGGAGTACCTCGGGTCAAGAGACCCAGTACTTC.

The sample holds many counts of this clonotype. This beta chain was picked up by a library intended for alpha chains and is off target, so its count carries little meaning. The rearrangement joins TRBV6-5 to TRBJ1-1; D unclear. Germline CDR1 is MNHEY and CDR2 is SVGAGI. Trimming left V 2 bases short and J 1 base short, with 11 bases between. The CDR3 runs to 15 residues. CDR3 loop: CASSYGGLKNTEAFF. The CDR3 DNA is TGTGCCAGCAGTTACGGTGGGTTAAAGAACACTGAAGCTTTCTTT.

This clonotype is judged medium-sized. This beta chain came through as a stray read in a library set up for alpha chains, and its size says little. This rearrangement joins TRBV7-3 to TRBJ2-2; 11 bases align to TRBD2. CDR3 length equals 16 residues. The germline V gene has CDR1 SGHTA and CDR2 FQGTGA. V lost 2 bases to trimming and J lost 5 bases; unmatched junction nucleotides: 4. DNA for the CDR3: TGTGCCAGCAGCTTATCGCGGACTAGCGGGACCGGGGAGCTGTTTTTT. This codes for CASSLSRTSGTGELFF. Supplemented by reference TRBV7-3 and TRBJ2-2, the full variable domain reads GAGVSQTPSNKVTEKGKYVELRCDPISGHTALYWYRQSLGQGPEFLIYFQGTGAADDSGLPNDRFFAVRPEGSVSTLKIQRTERGDSAVYLCASSLSRTSGTGELFFGEGSRLTVL.

This clonotype was seen ten or more times. A library prepared for alpha chains yielded this beta chain as an off-target read; its size is of little meaning. The chain carries TRBV21-1 and TRBJ2-7; whether TRBD2, the table's D call, matches the DNA was not checked. TRBV21-1 corresponds to a pseudogene. The CDR3 totals 15 residues. The CDR3 spells CASSRGGVRFYEQYF. The DNA for the CDR3 is TGTGCCAGCAGCCGAGGCGGGGTTCGATTCTACGAGCAGTACTTC.